A selection of T cell receptor beta chains follows, all from one sample in a study of T cells in Graves' hyperthyroidism and ophthalmopathy. TCRdb analysed the multiplex PCR reads with MiXCR anew, one entry per CDR3 protein. The sample holds more than 500,000 distinct CDR3 sequences; roughly 15% are singletons and the top ten take less than 4.5%. Sequenced: blood. The source of these receptors is a woman in her twenties or thirties with Graves' hyperthyroidism. Both conserved end residues are part of each CDR3. Each record gives: V gene, clone size, J gene, D gene, CDR3 DNA, CDR3 protein. D genes are given only for firm matches. Size is stated for part of the rows, as once, few or many counts, or as a class when the clone is expanded.

TRBV19	many	TRBJ2-3	TRBD2	TGTGCCAGTTCATCAGCGGGAGTAGTAGATACGCAGTATTTT	CASSSAGVVDTQYF
TRBV28	many	TRBJ2-1	NA	TGTGCCAGCAGTCCGCAGAGCAGGGGCGGGAGCGTTCATGAGCAGTTCTTC	CASSPQSRGGSVHEQFF
TRBV6-6	few	TRBJ1-5	NA	TGTGCCAGCAGTTACGGCAGTTATAGCAATCAGCCCCAGCATTTT	CASSYGSYSNQPQHF
TRBV5-1	many	TRBJ1-1	NA	TGCGCCAGCAGAAAGGACAGCACGAGTCCTGAAGCTTTCTTT	CASRKDSTSPEAFF
TRBV2	many	TRBJ2-5	NA	TGTGCCAGCAGTGAAGCAGGGCTAAAAGAGACCCAGTACTTC	CASSEAGLKETQYF
TRBV28	few	TRBJ1-2	NA	TGTGCCAGTTGGGCGGAGCGAGGCTATGGCTACACCTTC	CASWAERGYGYTF
TRBV20-1	NA	TRBJ2-7	NA	TGCAGTGCTAGACGCCCTAGTGAAATCTACGAGCAGTACTTC	CSARRPSEIYEQYF
TRBV20-1	few	TRBJ1-3	TRBD1	TGCAGTGCCCCCGGGACAGCCAGAAACACCATATATTTT	CSAPGTARNTIYF
TRBV5-1	NA	TRBJ2-3	NA	TGCGCCAGCAGCTTCTACTTCTCAGGGGGGAGTTCCACAGATACGCAGTATTTT	CASSFYFSGGSSTDTQYF
TRBV20-1	NA	TRBJ2-2	NA	TGCAGTGCTTCGAGAAGGGTTAGGGAGCTGTTTTTT	CSASRRVRELFF
TRBV2	many	TRBJ2-3	NA	TGTGCCAGCAGTACCCAAGGCAGAGGCACAGATACGCAGTATTTT	CASSTQGRGTDTQYF
TRBV3-1	NA	TRBJ2-1	TRBD2	TGTGCCAGCAGCCCGGGAGGGCCTTTTGAGCAGTTCTTC	CASSPGGPFEQFF
TRBV11-2	many	TRBJ2-3	NA	TGTGCCAGCAGCCAGCGACTAGTCCTTGCAACAGATACGCAGTATTTT	CASSQRLVLATDTQYF
TRBV19	NA	TRBJ2-5	TRBD1	TGTGCCAGTACTCAGGGGGCTGGAGAAGAGACCCAGTACTTC	CASTQGAGEETQYF
TRBV9	few	TRBJ2-5	NA	TGTGCCAGCAGCGCTAGAGTGGTAGCGCCCTCTGCCCAGTACTTC	CASSARVVAPSAQYF
TRBV14	NA	TRBJ1-2	NA	TGTGCCAGCAGCCAGGAGAATGGGGGCCGTCCTACTAACTATGGCTACACCTTC	CASSQENGGRPTNYGYTF
TRBV4-1	NA	TRBJ2-7	NA	TGCGCCAGCAGCCAAGAGCCTGCAGTCTCCTACGAGCAGTACTTC	CASSQEPAVSYEQYF
TRBV20-1	NA	TRBJ1-5	NA	TGCAGTGCTAGAGGAGGGTCTGGCAATCAGCCCCAGCATTTT	CSARGGSGNQPQHF
TRBV6-2/TRBV6-3	NA	TRBJ2-1	TRBD2	TGTGCCAGCAGTTACTCGGCTAGCGGGTACAATGAGCAGTTCTTC	CASSYSASGYNEQFF